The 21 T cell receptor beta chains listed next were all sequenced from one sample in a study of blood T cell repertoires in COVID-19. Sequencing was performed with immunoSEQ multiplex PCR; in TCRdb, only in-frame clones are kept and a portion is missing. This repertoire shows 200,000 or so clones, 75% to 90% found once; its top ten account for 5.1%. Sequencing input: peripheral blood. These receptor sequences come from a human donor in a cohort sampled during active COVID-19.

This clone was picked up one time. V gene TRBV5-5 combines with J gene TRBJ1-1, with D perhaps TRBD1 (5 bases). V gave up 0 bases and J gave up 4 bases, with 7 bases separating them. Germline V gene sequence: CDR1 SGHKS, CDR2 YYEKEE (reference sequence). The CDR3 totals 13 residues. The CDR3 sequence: CASSLAQGTEAFF. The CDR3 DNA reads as TGTGCCAGCAGCTTGGCTCAGGGCACTGAAGCTTTCTTT.

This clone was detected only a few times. Written as DNA, the CDR3 is TGTGCCAGCAGCTTAGCGGGACAGGGAGGAGGAAACACCATATATTTT. Its protein is CASSLAGQGGGNTIYF. This sequence joins TRBV7-6 and TRBJ1-3; TRBD1 matches at 9 bases. The CDR3 loop spans 16 amino acids. CDR1 and CDR2 from the germline V gene are SGHVS and FNYEAQ. With 0 bases clipped from V and 4 bases from J, the junction kept 4 bases outside the gene matches.

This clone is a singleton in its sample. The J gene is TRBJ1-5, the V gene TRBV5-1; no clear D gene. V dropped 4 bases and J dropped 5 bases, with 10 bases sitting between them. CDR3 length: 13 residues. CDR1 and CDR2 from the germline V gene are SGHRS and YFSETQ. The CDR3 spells CASSPGEDQPQHF. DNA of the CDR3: TGCGCCAGCAGCCCCGGCGAGGATCAGCCCCAGCATTTT.

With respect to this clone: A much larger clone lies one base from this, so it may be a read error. Here the CDR3 reads CASSSFYEQYF. The CDR3 coding sequence is TGTGCCAGCAGTTCCTTCTACGAGCAGTACTTC. The genes are TRBV2 and TRBJ2-7; D uncertain. The V and J ends lost 5 bases and 3 bases respectively, with 5 bases between them. The germline V gene has CDR1 SNHLY and CDR2 FYNNEI. The CDR3 loop spans 11 amino acids.

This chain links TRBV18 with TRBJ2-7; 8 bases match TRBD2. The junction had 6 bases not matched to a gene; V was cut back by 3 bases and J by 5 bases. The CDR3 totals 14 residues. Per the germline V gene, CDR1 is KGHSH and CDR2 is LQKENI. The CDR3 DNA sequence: TGTGCCAGCTCACCCCGGACTAGCATCAACGAGCAGTACTTC. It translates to CASSPRTSINEQYF. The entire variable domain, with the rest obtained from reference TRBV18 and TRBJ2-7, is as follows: NAGVMQNPRHLVRRRGQEARLRCSPMKGHSHVYWYRQLPEEGLKFMVYLQKENIIDESGMPKERFSAEFPKEGPSILRIQQVVRGDSAAYFCASSPRTSINEQYFGPGTRLTVT.

DNA for the CDR3: TGTGCCAGCAGCGTAGATCCGGGACAGAAAGAGACCCAGTACTTC. Translating gives CASSVDPGQKETQYF. The V call is TRBV9, the J call TRBJ2-5; 7 nucleotides align to TRBD1. Germline CDR1 and CDR2: SGDLS and YYNGEE. J was trimmed by 3 bases and V by 0 bases; bases with no gene match: 5. The CDR3 covers 15 residues.

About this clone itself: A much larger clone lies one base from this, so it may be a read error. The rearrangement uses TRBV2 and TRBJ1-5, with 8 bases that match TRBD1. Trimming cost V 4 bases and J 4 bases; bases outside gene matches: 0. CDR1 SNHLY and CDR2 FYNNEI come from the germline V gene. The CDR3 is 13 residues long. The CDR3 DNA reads TGTGCCAGCAGTGGGACAGGGAATCAGCCCCAGCATTTT. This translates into CASSGTGNQPQHF.

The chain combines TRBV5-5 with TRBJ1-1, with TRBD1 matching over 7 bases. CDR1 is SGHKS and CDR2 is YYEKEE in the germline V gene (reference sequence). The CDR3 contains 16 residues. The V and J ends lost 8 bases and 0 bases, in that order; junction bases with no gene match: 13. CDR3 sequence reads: CASWGQLNSMNTEAFF. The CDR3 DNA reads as TGTGCCAGTTGGGGACAGCTGAACTCCATGAACACTGAAGCTTTCTTT.

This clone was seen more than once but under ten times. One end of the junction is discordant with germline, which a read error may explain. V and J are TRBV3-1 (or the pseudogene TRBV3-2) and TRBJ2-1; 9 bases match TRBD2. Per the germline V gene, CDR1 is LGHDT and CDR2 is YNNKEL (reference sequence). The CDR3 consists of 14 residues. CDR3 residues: CASSQLSPLAGIIF. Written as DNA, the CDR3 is TGTGCCAGCAGCCAACTCTCCCCCCTAGCGGGAATTATCTTC.

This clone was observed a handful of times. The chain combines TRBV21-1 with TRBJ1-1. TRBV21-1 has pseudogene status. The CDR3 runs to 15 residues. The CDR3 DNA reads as TGTGCCAGCAGCAAAGCCCGACGAGCCGACTCGAGAGCTTTCTTT. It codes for CASSKARRADSRAFF.

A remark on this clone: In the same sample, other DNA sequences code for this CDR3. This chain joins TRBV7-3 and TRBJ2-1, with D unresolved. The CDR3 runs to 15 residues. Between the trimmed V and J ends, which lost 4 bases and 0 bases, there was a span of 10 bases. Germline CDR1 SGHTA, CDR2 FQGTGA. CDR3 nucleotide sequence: TGTGCCAGCAGCTCTGGGCTCGGCTCCTACAATGAGCAGTTCTTC. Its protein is CASSSGLGSYNEQFF.

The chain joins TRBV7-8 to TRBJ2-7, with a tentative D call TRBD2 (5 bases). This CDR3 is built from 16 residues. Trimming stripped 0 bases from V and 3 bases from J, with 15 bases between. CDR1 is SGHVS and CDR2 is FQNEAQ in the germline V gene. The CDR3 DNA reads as TGTGCCAGCAGCTTAGCGTCCGCGGGCCGGGACTACGAGCAGTACTTC. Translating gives CASSLASAGRDYEQYF.

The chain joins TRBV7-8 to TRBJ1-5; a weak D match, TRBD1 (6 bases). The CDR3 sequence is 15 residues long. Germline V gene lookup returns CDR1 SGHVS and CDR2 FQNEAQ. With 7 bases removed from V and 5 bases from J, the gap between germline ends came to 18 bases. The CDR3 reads CASTSRGGTDQPQHF. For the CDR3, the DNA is TGTGCCAGCACCTCTAGGGGGGGAACGGATCAGCCCCAGCATTTT.

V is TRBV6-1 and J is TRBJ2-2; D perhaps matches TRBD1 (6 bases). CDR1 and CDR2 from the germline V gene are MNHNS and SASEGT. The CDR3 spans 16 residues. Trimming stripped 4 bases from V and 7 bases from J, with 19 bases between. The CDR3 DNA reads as TGTGCCAGCAGTGGTCAGGGGCCTCTCGTCGGCGGGGAGCTGTTTTTT. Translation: CASSGQGPLVGGELFF.

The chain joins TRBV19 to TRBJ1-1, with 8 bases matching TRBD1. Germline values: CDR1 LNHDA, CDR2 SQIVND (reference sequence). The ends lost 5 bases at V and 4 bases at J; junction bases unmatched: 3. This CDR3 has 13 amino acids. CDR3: CASSVGTGTEAFF. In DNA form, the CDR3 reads TGTGCCAGTAGTGTTGGGACAGGCACTGAAGCTTTCTTT.

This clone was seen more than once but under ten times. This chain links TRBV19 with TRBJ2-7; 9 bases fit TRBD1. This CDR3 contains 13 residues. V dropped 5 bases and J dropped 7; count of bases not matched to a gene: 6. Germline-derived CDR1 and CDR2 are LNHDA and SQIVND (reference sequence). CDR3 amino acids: CASSPGTGFEQYF. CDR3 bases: TGTGCCAGTAGTCCCGGGACAGGGTTTGAGCAGTACTTC. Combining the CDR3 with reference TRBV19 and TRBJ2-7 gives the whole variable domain DGGITQSPKYLFRKEGQNVTLSCEQNLNHDAMYWYRQDPGQGLRLIYYSQIVNDFQKGDIAEGYSVSREKKESFPLTVTSAQKNPTAFYLCASSPGTGFEQYFGPGTRLTVT.

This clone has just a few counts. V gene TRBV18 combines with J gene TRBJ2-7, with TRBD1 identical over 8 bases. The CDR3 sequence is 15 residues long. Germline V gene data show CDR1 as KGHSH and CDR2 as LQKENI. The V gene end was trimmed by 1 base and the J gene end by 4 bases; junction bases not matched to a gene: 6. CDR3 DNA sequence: TGTGCCAGCTCACCACAAACAGGGGGAAGGTACGAGCAGTACTTC. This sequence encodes CASSPQTGGRYEQYF.

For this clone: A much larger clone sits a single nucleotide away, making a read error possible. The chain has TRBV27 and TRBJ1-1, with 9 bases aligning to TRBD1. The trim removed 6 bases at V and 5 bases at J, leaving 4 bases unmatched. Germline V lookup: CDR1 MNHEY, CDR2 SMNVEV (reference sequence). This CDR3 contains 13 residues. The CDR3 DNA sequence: TGTGCCAGCAGCGGGACAGGGAGGACTGAAGCTTTCTTT. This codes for CASSGTGRTEAFF.

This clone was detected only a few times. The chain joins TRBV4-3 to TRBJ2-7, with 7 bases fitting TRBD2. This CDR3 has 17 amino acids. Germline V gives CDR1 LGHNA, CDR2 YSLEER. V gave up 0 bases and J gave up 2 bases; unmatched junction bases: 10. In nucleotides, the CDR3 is TGCGCCAGCAGCCAAGAGTCGGGGAGGGCCTTAACCTACGAGCAGTACTTC. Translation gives CASSQESGRALTYEQYF.

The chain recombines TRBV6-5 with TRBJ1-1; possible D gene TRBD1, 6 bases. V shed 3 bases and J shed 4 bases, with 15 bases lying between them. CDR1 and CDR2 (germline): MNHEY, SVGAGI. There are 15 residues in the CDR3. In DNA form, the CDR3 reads TGTGCCAGCAGTTATTCGAGGCAGGGGCTCACTGAAGCTTTCTTT. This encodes CASSYSRQGLTEAFF.

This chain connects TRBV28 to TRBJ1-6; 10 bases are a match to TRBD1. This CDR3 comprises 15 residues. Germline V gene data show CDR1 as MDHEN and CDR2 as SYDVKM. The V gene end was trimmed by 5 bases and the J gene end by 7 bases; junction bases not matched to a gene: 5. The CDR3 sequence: CASSPQDRGNSPLHF. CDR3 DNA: TGTGCCAGCAGTCCCCAGGACAGGGGGAATTCACCCCTCCACTTT.